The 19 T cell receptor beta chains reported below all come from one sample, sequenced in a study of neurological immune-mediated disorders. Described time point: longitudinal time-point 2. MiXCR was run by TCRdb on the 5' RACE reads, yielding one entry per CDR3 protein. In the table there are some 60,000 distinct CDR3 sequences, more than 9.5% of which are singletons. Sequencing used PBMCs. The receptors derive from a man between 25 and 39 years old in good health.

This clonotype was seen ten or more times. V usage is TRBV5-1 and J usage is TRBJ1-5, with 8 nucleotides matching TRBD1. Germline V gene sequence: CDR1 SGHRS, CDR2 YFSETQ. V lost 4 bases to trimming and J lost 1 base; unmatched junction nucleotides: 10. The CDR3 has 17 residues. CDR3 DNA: TGCGCCAGCAGCCCTGGCCAGGGGGCTTTCAGCAATCAGCCCCAGCATTTT. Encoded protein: CASSPGQGAFSNQPQHF.

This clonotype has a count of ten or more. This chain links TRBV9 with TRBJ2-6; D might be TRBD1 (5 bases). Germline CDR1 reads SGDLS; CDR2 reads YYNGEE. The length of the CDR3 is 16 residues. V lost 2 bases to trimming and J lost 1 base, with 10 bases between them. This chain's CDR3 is CASSVPGQSGANVLTF. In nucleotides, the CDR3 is TGTGCCAGCAGCGTCCCCGGACAATCTGGGGCCAACGTCCTGACTTTC.

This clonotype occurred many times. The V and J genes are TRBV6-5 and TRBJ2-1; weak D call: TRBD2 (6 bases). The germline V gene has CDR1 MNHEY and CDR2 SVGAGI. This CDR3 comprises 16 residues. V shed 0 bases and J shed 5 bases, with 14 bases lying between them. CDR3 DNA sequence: TGTGCCAGCAGTTACTCGGGCGCGGGGACGAACAATGAGCAGTTCTTC. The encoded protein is CASSYSGAGTNNEQFF.

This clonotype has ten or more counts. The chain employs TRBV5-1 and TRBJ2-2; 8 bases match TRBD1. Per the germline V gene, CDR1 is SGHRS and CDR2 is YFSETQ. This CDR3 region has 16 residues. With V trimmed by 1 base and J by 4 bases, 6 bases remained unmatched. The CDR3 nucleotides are TGCGCCAGCAGCTTGAAGGGACAGGCCCCCACCGGGGAGCTGTTTTTT. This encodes CASSLKGQAPTGELFF.

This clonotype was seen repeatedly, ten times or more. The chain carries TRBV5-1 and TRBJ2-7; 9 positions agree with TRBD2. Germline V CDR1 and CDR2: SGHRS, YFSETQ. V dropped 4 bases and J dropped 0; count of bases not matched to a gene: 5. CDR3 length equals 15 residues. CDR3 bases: TGCGCCAGCAGCCTGGGACTAGCTGCCTCCTACGAGCAGTACTTC. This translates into CASSLGLAASYEQYF.

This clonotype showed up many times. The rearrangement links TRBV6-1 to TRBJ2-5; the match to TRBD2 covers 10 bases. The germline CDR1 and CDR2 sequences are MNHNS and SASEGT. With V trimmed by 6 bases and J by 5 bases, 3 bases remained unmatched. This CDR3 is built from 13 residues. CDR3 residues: CASRISGRETQYF. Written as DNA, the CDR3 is TGTGCCAGCAGGATTAGCGGGAGGGAGACCCAGTACTTC.

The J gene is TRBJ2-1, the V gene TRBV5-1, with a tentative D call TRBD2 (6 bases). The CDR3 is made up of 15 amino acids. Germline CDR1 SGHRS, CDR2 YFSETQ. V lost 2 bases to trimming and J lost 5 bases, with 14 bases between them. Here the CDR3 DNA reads TGCGCCAGCAGCTTTTCGTGGGAGGTGGACAATGAGCAGTTCTTC. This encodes CASSFSWEVDNEQFF.

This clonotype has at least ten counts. The CDR3 region has the DNA TGTGCCAGCAGCTTTTACGGACAGGGGGGTAGAGATGGCTACACCTTC. The encoded protein is CASSFYGQGGRDGYTF. V and J are TRBV7-2 and TRBJ1-2, with TRBD1 identical over 10 bases. CDR3 size: 16 residues. V trimming: 3 bases; J trimming: 6 bases; junction bases outside the gene matches: 10. Germline-derived CDR1 and CDR2 are SGHTA and FQGNSA.

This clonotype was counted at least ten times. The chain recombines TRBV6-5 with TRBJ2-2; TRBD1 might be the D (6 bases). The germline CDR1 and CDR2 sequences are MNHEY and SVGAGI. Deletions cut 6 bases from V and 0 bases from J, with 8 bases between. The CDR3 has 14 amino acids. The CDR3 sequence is CASRTGANTGELFF. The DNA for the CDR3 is TGTGCCAGCAGGACAGGCGCGAACACCGGGGAGCTGTTTTTT.

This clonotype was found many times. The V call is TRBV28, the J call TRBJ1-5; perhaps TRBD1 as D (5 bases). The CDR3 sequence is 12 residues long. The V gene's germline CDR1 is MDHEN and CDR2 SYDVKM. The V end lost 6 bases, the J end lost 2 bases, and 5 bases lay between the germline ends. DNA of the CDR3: TGTGCCAGCAGGGGGGGCAATCAGCCCCAGCATTTT. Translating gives CASRGGNQPQHF.

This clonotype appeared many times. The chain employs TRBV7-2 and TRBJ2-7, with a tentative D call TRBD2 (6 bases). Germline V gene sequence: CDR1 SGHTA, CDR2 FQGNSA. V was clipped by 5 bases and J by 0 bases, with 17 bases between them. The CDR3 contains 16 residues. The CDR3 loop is CASSPDVAGSSYEQYF. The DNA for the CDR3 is TGTGCCAGCAGCCCAGACGTTGCGGGGAGCTCCTACGAGCAGTACTTC.

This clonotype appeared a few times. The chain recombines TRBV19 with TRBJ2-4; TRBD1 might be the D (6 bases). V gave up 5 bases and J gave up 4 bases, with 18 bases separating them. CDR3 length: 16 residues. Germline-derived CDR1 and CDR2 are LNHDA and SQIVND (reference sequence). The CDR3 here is CASSRTGTTLKNIQYF. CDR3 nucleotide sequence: TGTGCCAGTAGTCGGACCGGGACAACTCTTAAAAACATTCAGTACTTC.

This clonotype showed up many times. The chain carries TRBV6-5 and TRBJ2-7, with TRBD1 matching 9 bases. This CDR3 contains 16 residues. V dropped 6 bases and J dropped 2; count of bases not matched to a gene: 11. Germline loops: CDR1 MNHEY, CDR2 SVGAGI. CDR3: CASSLNGQGLPYEQYF. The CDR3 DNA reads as TGTGCCAGCAGCTTAAACGGACAGGGGCTGCCCTACGAGCAGTACTTC.

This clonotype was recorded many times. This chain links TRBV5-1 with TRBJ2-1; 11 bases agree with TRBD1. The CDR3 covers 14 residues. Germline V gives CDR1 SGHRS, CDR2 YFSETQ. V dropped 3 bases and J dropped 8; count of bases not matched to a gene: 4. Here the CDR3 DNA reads TGCGCCAGCAGCTCTGGACAGGGGGCAGATGAGCAGTTCTTC. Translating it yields CASSSGQGADEQFF.

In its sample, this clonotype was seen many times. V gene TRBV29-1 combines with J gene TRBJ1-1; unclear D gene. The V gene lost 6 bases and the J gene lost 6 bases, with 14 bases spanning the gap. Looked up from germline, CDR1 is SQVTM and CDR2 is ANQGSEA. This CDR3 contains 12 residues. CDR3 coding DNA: TGCAGCGTCGTGGAGGGAATCCCTGAAGCTTTCTTT. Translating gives CSVVEGIPEAFF.

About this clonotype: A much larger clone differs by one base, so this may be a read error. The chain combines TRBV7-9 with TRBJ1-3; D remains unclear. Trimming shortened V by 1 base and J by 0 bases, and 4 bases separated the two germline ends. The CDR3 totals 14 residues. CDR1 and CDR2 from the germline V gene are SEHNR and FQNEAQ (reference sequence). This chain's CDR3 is CASSLGCSGNTIYF. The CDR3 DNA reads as TGTGCCAGCAGCTTAGGGTGCTCTGGAAACACCATATATTTT. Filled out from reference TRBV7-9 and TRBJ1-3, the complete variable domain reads DTGVSQNPRHKITKRGQNVTFRCDPISEHNRLYWYRQTLGQGPEFLTYFQNEAQLEKSRLLSDRFSAERPKGSFSTLEIQRTEQGDSAMYLCASSLGCSGNTIYFGEGSWLTVV.

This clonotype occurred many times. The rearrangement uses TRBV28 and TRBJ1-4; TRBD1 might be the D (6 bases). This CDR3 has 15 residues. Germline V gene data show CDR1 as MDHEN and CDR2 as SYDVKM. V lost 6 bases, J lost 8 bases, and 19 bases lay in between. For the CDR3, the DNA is TGTGCCAGCAGCGATCGGCTGACAGGAGGGGAAAAACTGTTTTTT. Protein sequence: CASSDRLTGGEKLFF.

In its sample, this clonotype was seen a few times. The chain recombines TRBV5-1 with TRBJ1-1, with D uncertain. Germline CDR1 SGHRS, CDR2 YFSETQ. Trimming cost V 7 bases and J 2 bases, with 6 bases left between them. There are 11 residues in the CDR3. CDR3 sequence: CASASNTEAFF. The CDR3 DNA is TGCGCCAGCGCCAGCAACACTGAAGCTTTCTTT.

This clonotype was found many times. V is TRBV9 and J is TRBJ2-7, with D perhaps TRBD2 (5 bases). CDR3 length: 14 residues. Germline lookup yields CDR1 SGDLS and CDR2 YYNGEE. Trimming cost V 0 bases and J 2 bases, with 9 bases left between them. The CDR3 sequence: CASSVGGSPYEQYF. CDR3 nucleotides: TGTGCCAGCAGCGTAGGTGGGAGTCCCTACGAGCAGTACTTC.